This T cell receptor beta chain was recorded in a study of neurological immune-mediated disorders. The study built unsorted libraries from 2 million PBMCs kept at -80 C. The cDNA came from 5'RACE, which used 10-nucleotide random UMIs. From the 5' RACE reads, TCRdb called clonotypes with MiXCR, one entry per CDR3 protein. The sample has 65,000 to 90,000 distinct CDR3 sequences; about 5.5% are singletons. This clonotype was detected ten times or more. The sample was PBMCs. The receptor comes from a woman in her twenties or thirties with multiple sclerosis.

The CDR3 loop reads CSAHIGDTQYF. DNA for the CDR3: TGCAGTGCGCATATAGGTGATACGCAGTATTTT. The V gene is TRBV20-1, the J gene TRBJ2-3; no definite D call. Germline assignment: CDR1 DFQATT and CDR2 SNEGSKA (reference sequence). The CDR3 has 11 amino acids. V shed 6 bases and J shed 6 bases, with 10 bases lying between them.